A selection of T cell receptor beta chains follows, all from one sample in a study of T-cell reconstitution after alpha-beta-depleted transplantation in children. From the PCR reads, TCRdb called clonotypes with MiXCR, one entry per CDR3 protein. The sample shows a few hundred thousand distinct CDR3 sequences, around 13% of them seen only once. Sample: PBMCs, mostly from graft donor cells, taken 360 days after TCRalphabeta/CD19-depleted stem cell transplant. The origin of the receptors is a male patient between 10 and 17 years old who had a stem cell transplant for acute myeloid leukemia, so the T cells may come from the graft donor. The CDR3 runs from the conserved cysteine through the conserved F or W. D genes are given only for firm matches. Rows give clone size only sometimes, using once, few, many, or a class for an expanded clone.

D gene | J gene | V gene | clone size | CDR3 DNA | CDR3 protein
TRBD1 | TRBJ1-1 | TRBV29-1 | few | TGCAGCGTTAGACAGGGGACCCCGGCTGAAGCTTTCTTT | CSVRQGTPAEAFF
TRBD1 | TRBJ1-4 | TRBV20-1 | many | TGCAGTGCTACGGGACAGGGAGGTGAAAAACTGTTTTTT | CSATGQGGEKLFF
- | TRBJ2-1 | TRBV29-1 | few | TGCAGCGTTGAAGATCGGAAAAGGGTCCTACAGAATGAGCAGTTCTTC | CSVEDRKRVLQNEQFF
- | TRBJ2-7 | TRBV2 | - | TGTGCCAGCAGGCGGGACTTCACGTACTTC | CASRRDFTYF
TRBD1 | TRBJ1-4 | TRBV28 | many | TGTGCCAGCAGTTACGGGACAGGCACTAATGAAAAACTGTTTTTT | CASSYGTGTNEKLFF
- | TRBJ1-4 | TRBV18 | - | TGTGCCAGCTCACCATACCGACAGCTTGAAAAACTGTTTTTT | CASSPYRQLEKLFF
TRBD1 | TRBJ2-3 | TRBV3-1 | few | TGTGCCAGCAGCCAGCTACAGGGGCTCACAGATACGCAGTATTTT | CASSQLQGLTDTQYF
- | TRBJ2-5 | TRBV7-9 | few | TGTGCCAGCAGCTTTTTCACCTGGGGAGAAATCCAAGAGACCCAGTACTTC | CASSFFTWGEIQETQYF
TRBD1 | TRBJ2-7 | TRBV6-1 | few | TGTGCCAGCAGTGATTTTTGGGACAGGGGTGGCGAGCAGTACTTC | CASSDFWDRGGEQYF
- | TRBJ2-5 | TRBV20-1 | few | TGCAGTGCTAGAGGAGCCTCGGGACTTTCAAGAGAGGCCCAGTACTTC | CSARGASGLSREAQYF
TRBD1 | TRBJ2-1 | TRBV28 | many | TGTGCCAGCAGACCATCGGGACAGGGGGCAAACAATGAGCAGTTCTTC | CASRPSGQGANNEQFF
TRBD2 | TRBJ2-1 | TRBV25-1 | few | TGTGCCAGCAGTGAATCTAGCGGGAGAATGAGGGAGCAGTTCTTC | CASSESSGRMREQFF
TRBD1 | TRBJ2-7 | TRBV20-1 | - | TGCAGTGCTAGACCGCGTAGGGGGCCCTCCTACGAGCAGTACTTC | CSARPRRGPSYEQYF
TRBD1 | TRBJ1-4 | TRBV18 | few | TGTGCCAGCTCACCAGTCCCGGGACAGGGTCGAAATGAAAAACTGTTTTTT | CASSPVPGQGRNEKLFF
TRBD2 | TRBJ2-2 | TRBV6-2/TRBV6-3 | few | TGTGCCAGCAGCAACGAGGCGGGAGGGGGCACCGGGGAGCTGTTTTTT | CASSNEAGGGTGELFF
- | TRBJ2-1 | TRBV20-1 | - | TGCAGTGCTAGTAGCTTTGCGTTGGGTGAGCAGTTCTTC | CSASSFALGEQFF
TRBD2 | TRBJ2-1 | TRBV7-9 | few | TGTGCCAGCAGCTTAACCGGTCCGGGAGGAGCCTACAATGAGCAGTTCTTC | CASSLTGPGGAYNEQFF
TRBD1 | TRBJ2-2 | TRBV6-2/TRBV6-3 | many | TGTGCCAGCAGTGCGCAGGGGGCGTCCGGGGAGCTGTTTTTT | CASSAQGASGELFF
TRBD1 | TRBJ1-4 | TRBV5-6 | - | TGTGCCAGCACCGAGAGCCGGGACAGGGGGCGCGGTGAAAAACTGTTTTTT | CASTESRDRGRGEKLFF
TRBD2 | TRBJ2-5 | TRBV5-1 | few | TGCGCCAGCAGCTTCCGGACTAGCGGGAGTAGTGAGACCCAGTACTTC | CASSFRTSGSSETQYF
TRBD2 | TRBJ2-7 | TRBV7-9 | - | TGTGCCAGCAGCCCGGGGACTAGCGGGAGGGCCGAAGAGCAGTACTTC | CASSPGTSGRAEEQYF
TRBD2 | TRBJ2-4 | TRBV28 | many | TGTGCCAGCAGTTTATTGTGGCTAGCGGGAGCGGAGAACATTCAGTACTTC | CASSLLWLAGAENIQYF
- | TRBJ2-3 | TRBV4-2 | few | TGTGCCAGCAGCCAAGATATGGGTAGAGGCCCTCCAGATACGCAGTATTTT | CASSQDMGRGPPDTQYF
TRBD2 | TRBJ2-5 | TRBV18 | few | TGTGCCAGCTCAACCGGGACTAGCGGGAGGTACCAAGAGACCCAGTACTTC | CASSTGTSGRYQETQYF
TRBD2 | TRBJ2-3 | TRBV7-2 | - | TGTGCCAGCAGCTTAGCGCCTATAGCGGGGACTAGCACAGATACGCAGTATTTT | CASSLAPIAGTSTDTQYF
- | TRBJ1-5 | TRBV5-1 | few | TGCGCCAGCAGCTCAGATCGACGTATTCCCCAGCATTTT | CASSSDRRIPQHF
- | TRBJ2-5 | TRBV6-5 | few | TGTGCCAGCAGTTACACCTTACAGCTCCAAGAGACCCAGTACTTC | CASSYTLQLQETQYF
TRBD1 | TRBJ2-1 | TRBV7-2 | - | TGTGCCAGCAGCTCCGGACAGGGAAACACCTACAATGAGCAGTTCTTC | CASSSGQGNTYNEQFF
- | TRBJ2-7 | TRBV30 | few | TGTGCCTGGAGTGTCCTAGCCCCGAGCTCCTACGAGCAGTACTTC | CAWSVLAPSSYEQYF
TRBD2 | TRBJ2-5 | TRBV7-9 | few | TGTGCCAGCAGCTTGAAAGGTAGCGGGCGTTTAAGGGAGACCCAGTACTTC | CASSLKGSGRLRETQYF
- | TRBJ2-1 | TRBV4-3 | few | TGCGCCAGCAGCCAAGAGTGGGCGGGATACAATGAGCAGTTCTTC | CASSQEWAGYNEQFF
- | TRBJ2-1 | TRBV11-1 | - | TGTGCCAGCAGCCCGACTAGGCCTTCCGCCTGGCTTGCGGACAATGAGCAGTTCTTC | CASSPTRPSAWLADNEQFF
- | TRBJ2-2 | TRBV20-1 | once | TGCAGTGCTAGAGATCATTTCACGGACTACTTCACCGGGGAGCTGTTTTTT | CSARDHFTDYFTGELFF
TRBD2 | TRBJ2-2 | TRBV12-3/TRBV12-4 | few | TGTGCCAGCAGTTCCCCGGGACTAGCGGGAGGAGTCACCGGGGAGCTGTTTTTT | CASSSPGLAGGVTGELFF
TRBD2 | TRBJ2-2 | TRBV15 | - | TGTGCCACCAGCAGAGGGACTAGCGGGCCGAACACCGGGGAGCTGTTTTTT | CATSRGTSGPNTGELFF
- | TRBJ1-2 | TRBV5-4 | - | TGTGCCAGCAGCCGTACAGGAGGTTCTGGCTACACCTTC | CASSRTGGSGYTF
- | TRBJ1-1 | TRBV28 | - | TGTGCCAGCGCGAGGATATCACTAGGGGCTTTCTTT | CASARISLGAFF
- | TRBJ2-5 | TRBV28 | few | TGTGCCAGCAGAACTAGTTACCAAGAGACCCAGTACTTC | CASRTSYQETQYF
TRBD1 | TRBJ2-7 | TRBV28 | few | TGTGCCAGCAGCTTACAGGGGGGTCACTACGAGCAGTACTTC | CASSLQGGHYEQYF
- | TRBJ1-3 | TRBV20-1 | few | TGCAGTGCCCTAACTACACGGGAGGGTGGAAACACCATATATTTT | CSALTTREGGNTIYF
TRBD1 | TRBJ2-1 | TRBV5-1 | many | TGCGCCAGCCTCTCCGGGACAGTCAACAATGAGCAGTTCTTC | CASLSGTVNNEQFF
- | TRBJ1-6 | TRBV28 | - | TGTGCCAGCGGGGCGAGCTCCTATAATTCACCCCTCCACTTT | CASGASSYNSPLHF
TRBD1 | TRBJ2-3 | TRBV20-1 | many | TGCAGTGCTAGGGGACAGGGAACAGATACGCAGTATTTT | CSARGQGTDTQYF
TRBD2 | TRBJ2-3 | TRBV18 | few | TGTGCCAGCTCACCACTCCCAGGGACTAGCGGGCGCAACACAGATACGCAGTATTTT | CASSPLPGTSGRNTDTQYF